A single sample gave rise to the 27 T cell receptor beta chains below, sequenced in a study of T cells in localized non-small cell lung cancer. Only in-frame clones appear in the TCRdb table, and some are missing; sequencing was by immunoSEQ multiplex PCR. The profile covers approximately 3,000 clones, with 24% appearing a single time and approximately 20% taken by the ten largest. The source material was lung tumor tissue, sampled before any cancer treatment. The origin of the receptors is a man between 40 and 75 years old with stage I lung adenocarcinoma.

In this sample, this clone turned up a few times. J is TRBJ2-5 and V is TRBV11-3, with 10 nucleotides matching TRBD1. Trimming at V came to 3 bases and at J to 3 bases, leaving 1 base not matched to a gene. The CDR3 has 14 amino acids. CDR1 and CDR2 (germline): SGHNT, YENEEA. CDR3 region: CASSFGTGEETQYF. The CDR3 DNA is TGTGCCAGCAGCTTCGGGACAGGGGAAGAGACCCAGTACTTC.

This clone was counted only a few times. The rearrangement links TRBV11-3 to TRBJ2-4; 10 bases map to TRBD2. The CDR3 is made up of 17 amino acids. The V segment lost 3 bases and the J segment 3 bases; nucleotides outside the gene matches: 8. Germline assignment: CDR1 SGHNT and CDR2 YENEEA. The CDR3 bases are TGTGCCAGCAGCTTGGGAGCACTAGCGGGGATCAAAAACATTCAGTACTTC. As protein: CASSLGALAGIKNIQYF.

This chain connects TRBV11-3 to TRBJ1-5; no firm D call. Trimming left V 0 bases short and J 7 bases short, with 22 bases between. CDR1 is SGHNT, CDR2 YENEEA, per germline. The CDR3 covers 18 residues. CDR3 region: CASSLDRAGSREGQPQHF. The CDR3 DNA reads TGTGCCAGCAGCTTAGATAGGGCGGGAAGTCGAGAAGGGCAGCCCCAGCATTTT.

This clone was seen only a few times. The chain carries TRBV11-3 and TRBJ1-1; 9 nucleotides align to TRBD1. CDR3 length: 16 residues. The ends lost 5 bases at V and 3 bases at J; junction bases unmatched: 10. Germline lookup yields CDR1 SGHNT and CDR2 YENEEA. The CDR3 loop is CASSLGQGTPDTEAFF. DNA for the CDR3: TGTGCCAGCAGCCTCGGACAGGGGACTCCTGACACTGAAGCTTTCTTT.

The rearrangement links TRBV18 to TRBJ2-3; D is uncertain. Germline V lookup: CDR1 KGHSH, CDR2 LQKENI. CDR3 length: 16 amino acids. Trimming stripped 0 bases from V and 4 bases from J, with 14 bases between. DNA of the CDR3: TGTGCCAGCTCACCACCAGCCAAGCCAGGAGCAGATACGCAGTATTTT. This codes for CASSPPAKPGADTQYF.

The rearrangement uses TRBV30 and TRBJ1-1; D not certain. This CDR3 region has 12 residues. Germline CDR1 and CDR2: GTSNPN and SVGIG (reference sequence). Trimming stripped 6 bases from V and 0 bases from J, with 8 bases between. The CDR3 DNA is TGTGCCTGTACTATACTGAACACTGAAGCTTTCTTT. The encoded protein is CACTILNTEAFF.

The gene calls are TRBV19 and TRBJ2-1; D may be TRBD1 or TRBD2 (5 bases each). The germline gives CDR1 LNHDA, CDR2 SQIVND (reference sequence). The V end lost 10 bases, the J end lost 7 bases, and 29 bases lay between the germline ends. The CDR3 spans 17 residues. The CDR3 sequence: CATFPKGRGTSRNEQFF. The DNA for the CDR3 is TGTGCCACCTTCCCGAAGGGTCGGGGCACGTCCCGAAATGAGCAGTTCTTC.

V gene TRBV18 combines with J gene TRBJ1-4; D remains unclear. CDR3 size: 13 residues. The germline V gene encodes CDR1 KGHSH and CDR2 LQKENI. Trimming took off 2 bases at V and 7 bases at J, with 8 bases between the two ends. As DNA, the CDR3 is TGTGCCAGCTCACCAGGGAAGGGTGAAAAACTGTTTTTT. Translated: CASSPGKGEKLFF.

J is TRBJ1-2 and V is TRBV11-1, with D possibly being TRBD1 (5 bases). Looked up from germline, CDR1 is SGHAT and CDR2 is FQDESV (reference sequence). This CDR3 contains 15 residues. Trimming cost V 3 bases and J 4 bases, with 15 bases left between them. Here the CDR3 reads CASSLRDVKRYGYTF. Written as DNA, the CDR3 is TGTGCCAGCAGCTTGAGGGACGTAAAACGCTATGGCTACACCTTC.

The chain links TRBV9 to TRBJ2-5, with D possibly TRBD2 on 6 matching bases. The CDR3 contains 13 residues. Trimming shortened V by 5 bases and J by 3 bases, and 11 bases separated the two germline ends. The germline V gene has CDR1 SGDLS and CDR2 YYNGEE. CDR3 DNA: TGTGCCAGCAGTGAATGGGGGGAAGAGACCCAGTACTTC. Residues: CASSEWGEETQYF.

This clone was detected only a few times. The chain has TRBV6-8 and TRBJ1-2; 7 positions match TRBD1. This CDR3 has 13 residues. The J segment lost 7 bases and the V segment lost 5 bases, leaving 7 bases of the junction unmatched. CDR1 and CDR2 from the germline V gene are MNHGY and SAAAGT. Written as DNA, the CDR3 is TGTGCCAGCAGTGTGGGACAGAGCCTTGGCTACACCTTC. Translated: CASSVGQSLGYTF.

This clone was observed a handful of times. V usage is TRBV7-1 and J usage is TRBJ2-3, with 8 bases matching TRBD2. TRBV7-1 is an ORF, and what it does is uncertain. V gave up 5 bases and J gave up 3 bases; unmatched junction bases: 7. The CDR3 covers 15 residues. The CDR3 spells CASSLRAGDTDTQYF. The CDR3 DNA reads TGTGCCAGCAGCCTAAGAGCGGGGGATACAGATACGCAGTATTTT.

This clone was counted ten times or more. The chain is built from TRBV11-3 and TRBJ2-5, with no clear D. The length of the CDR3 is 17 residues. V dropped 4 bases and J dropped 4 bases, with 22 bases sitting between them. Germline values: CDR1 SGHNT, CDR2 YENEEA. CDR3 region: CASSSSRGEGSRETQYF. DNA of the CDR3: TGTGCCAGCAGCTCCTCCCGAGGTGAAGGGTCCCGAGAGACCCAGTACTTC.

The genes are TRBV29-1 and TRBJ2-5; D is uncertain. Germline V lookup: CDR1 SQVTM, CDR2 ANQGSEA. Deletions cut 3 bases from V and 5 bases from J, with 10 bases between. CDR3 length equals 12 residues. The CDR3 region has the DNA TGCAGCGTTGAGGTTTCCTCCGAGACCCAGTACTTC. Protein sequence: CSVEVSSETQYF.

This clone qualifies as large (0.1 to 1%). The chain has TRBV6-8 and TRBJ2-7; a weak D match, TRBD1 (6 bases). V was pared by 0 bases and J by 5 bases, with 11 bases between. The CDR3 has 14 amino acids. Germline V gene lookup returns CDR1 MNHGY and CDR2 SAAAGT. The CDR3 region is CASSYSTKGDEQYF. Written as DNA, the CDR3 is TGTGCCAGCAGTTACTCCACCAAGGGGGACGAGCAGTACTTC.

This clone has a handful of counts. The chain is built from TRBV6-8 and TRBJ2-6, with unresolved D. The CDR3 has 17 amino acids. Trimming took 5 bases from V and 0 from J, leaving 14 bases between them. Germline lookup yields CDR1 MNHGY and CDR2 SAAAGT. Written as DNA, the CDR3 is TGTGCCAGCAGTCAATATAGGGCGGCCTCTGGGGCCAACGTCCTGACTTTC. It yields the protein CASSQYRAASGANVLTF.

The V gene is TRBV23-1, the J gene TRBJ1-2; a possible D gene is TRBD1 (6 bases). TRBV23-1 is placed among ORFs of uncertain function. The V gene lost 0 bases and the J gene lost 0 bases, with 14 bases spanning the gap. The CDR3 is 17 amino acids. CDR3 DNA: TGCGCCAGCAGTCAATCGTGGAACAGGGCCCCTAACTATGGCTACACCTTC. Its translation is CASSQSWNRAPNYGYTF.

The rearrangement links TRBV30 to TRBJ2-3; D is undetermined. CDR3 length: 12 residues. Per germline, CDR1 GTSNPN and CDR2 SVGIG (reference sequence). The V and J ends lost 5 bases and 3 bases respectively, with 9 bases between them. CDR3 protein: CAWDKKTDTQYF. Here the CDR3 DNA reads TGTGCCTGGGACAAGAAAACAGATACGCAGTATTTT.

This clone was detected only a few times. V is TRBV11-3 and J is TRBJ2-7; 9 bases fit TRBD1. Germline V lookup: CDR1 SGHNT, CDR2 YENEEA. CDR3 length: 15 amino acids. V was pared by 6 bases and J by 7 bases, with 13 bases of the junction left unmatched. CDR3 DNA: TGTGCCAGCAGAGAAACTCGGACAGGGGCGCGGGAGCAGTACTTC. Amino acids: CASRETRTGAREQYF.

The chain uses TRBV11-3 and TRBJ2-1, with 14 nucleotides matching TRBD2. Trimming removed 3 bases from V and 6 bases from J; junction bases left unmatched: 7. The length of the CDR3 is 17 residues. CDR1 is SGHNT and CDR2 is YENEEA in the germline V gene. CDR3 DNA: TGTGCCAGCAGCTTTCGACTAGCGGGAGGGCCACCCAATGAGCAGTTCTTC. Translating gives CASSFRLAGGPPNEQFF.

This clone has only a few counts. The chain joins TRBV9 to TRBJ1-5; D is uncertain. Trimming cost V 0 bases and J 0 bases, with 7 bases left between them. In germline, CDR1 is SGDLS, CDR2 YYNGEE. CDR3 length: 15 residues. CDR3 protein: CASSVGPTSNQPQHF. CDR3 nucleotide sequence: TGTGCCAGCAGCGTAGGCCCCACTAGCAATCAGCCCCAGCATTTT.

There are a few counts of this clone. The chain joins TRBV11-3 to TRBJ2-5, with 7 positions matching TRBD1. The CDR3 has 14 residues. From germline, CDR1 is SGHNT and CDR2 YENEEA. V shed 6 bases and J 3 bases; nucleotides not matched to a gene: 7. Here the CDR3 reads CASSRDGTEETQYF. The CDR3 DNA is TGTGCCAGCAGTCGGGACGGGACAGAAGAGACCCAGTACTTC.

This clone ranks as large (0.1 to 1%). CDR3 DNA sequence: TGTGCCTGGGACAGCGTCTCTGGAAACACCATATATTTT. This translates into CAWDSVSGNTIYF. V gene TRBV30 combines with J gene TRBJ1-3; TRBD1 is a possible D gene (5 bases). This CDR3 contains 13 residues. V was trimmed by 5 bases and J by 0 bases, leaving 8 bases between them. The germline CDR1 and CDR2 sequences are GTSNPN and SVGIG (reference sequence).

The chain employs TRBV29-1 and TRBJ2-2; the D is unclear. In germline, CDR1 is SQVTM, CDR2 ANQGSEA. Trimming left V 6 bases short and J 0 bases short, with 11 bases between. The CDR3 runs to 14 residues. CDR3 protein: CSVYPTANTGELFF. In DNA, the CDR3 is TGCAGCGTCTACCCCACTGCGAACACCGGGGAGCTGTTTTTT.

This clone is classed as medium-sized. V is TRBV6-8 and J is TRBJ2-2; D may match TRBD1 or TRBD2 (5 bases each). Trimming took off 7 bases at V and 0 bases at J, with 12 bases between the two ends. Germline loops: CDR1 MNHGY, CDR2 SAAAGT. The CDR3 has 15 residues. The DNA for the CDR3 is TGTGCCAGCAAGGGGACCTTTGCGAACACCGGGGAGCTGTTTTTT. Its translation is CASKGTFANTGELFF.

This clone was seen a handful of times. The chain links TRBV28 to TRBJ1-1; D ambiguous. V shed 3 bases and J shed 6 bases, with 14 bases lying between them. Per germline, CDR1 MDHEN and CDR2 SYDVKM. The CDR3 covers 14 residues. The chain's CDR3 is CASSFEGRNPEAFF. The CDR3 coding sequence is TGTGCCAGCAGTTTTGAAGGTCGTAACCCTGAAGCTTTCTTT. Combining the CDR3 with reference TRBV28 and TRBJ1-1 gives the whole variable domain DVKVTQSSRYLVKRTGEKVFLECVQDMDHENMFWYRQDPGLGLRLIYFSYDVKMKEKGDIPEGYSVSREKKERFSLILESASTNQTSMYLCASSFEGRNPEAFFGQGTRLTVV.

This sequence joins TRBV19 and TRBJ2-4; no definite D call. Trimming took 2 bases from V and 0 from J, leaving 8 bases between them. This CDR3 spans 15 amino acids. The germline CDR1 and CDR2 sequences are LNHDA and SQIVND (reference sequence). The CDR3 sequence is CASSIIPVAKNIQYF. The CDR3 bases are TGTGCCAGTAGTATAATTCCCGTAGCCAAAAACATTCAGTACTTC.